Shown below are 20 T cell receptor beta chains from a single sample sequenced in a study of T cells in Graves' hyperthyroidism and ophthalmopathy. Regions amplified from RNA transcripts were the TCR beta CDR3 regions. First-round RT-PCR of the TCR CDR3 relied on the HTBI primer set. TCRdb re-analysed the multiplex PCR reads in MiXCR, keeping a single row per CDR3 protein. The sample includes under 400,000 distinct CDR3 sequences, 15% of them seen just once. Sequenced material: blood. These TCRs come from a woman in her sixties or seventies with Graves' ophthalmopathy.

This clonotype came up many times. The chain uses TRBV12-3 or TRBV12-4 and TRBJ2-1; D not resolved. This CDR3 contains 16 residues. Trimming left V 4 bases short and J 2 bases short, with 15 bases between. The CDR3 nucleotides read TGTGCCAGCAGTTCACTCGACCTTGGACCCTACAATGAGCAGTTCTTC. It is translated as CASSSLDLGPYNEQFF.

This clonotype was seen repeatedly, ten times or more. This chain uses TRBV6-1 with TRBJ2-7, with a possible D match to TRBD1 (6 bases). CDR1 and CDR2 from the germline V gene are MNHNS and SASEGT. The germline V and J ends were trimmed by 4 bases and 4 bases, with 11 bases remaining between them. The CDR3 sequence is 13 residues long. The CDR3 coding sequence is TGTGCCAGCAGTGTCCGGGACAATTACGAGCAGTACTTC. Amino acid sequence: CASSVRDNYEQYF.

This clonotype was picked up many times. The chain is built from TRBV7-2 and TRBJ2-2; 9 nucleotides agree with TRBD2. V trimming: 6 bases; J trimming: 0 bases; junction bases outside the gene matches: 2. The length of the CDR3 is 15 residues. Germline loops: CDR1 SGHTA, CDR2 FQGNSA. CDR3 in amino acids: CASRLAGPNTGELFF. CDR3 DNA sequence: TGTGCCAGCAGGCTAGCGGGACCGAACACCGGGGAGCTGTTTTTT.

This clonotype was picked up many times. The V gene is TRBV5-1, the J gene TRBJ2-1, with TRBD1 as a possible D gene (6 bases). Trimming took 4 bases from V and 8 from J, leaving 22 bases between them. Looked up from germline, CDR1 is SGHRS and CDR2 is YFSETQ. The CDR3 has 16 amino acids. CDR3: CASSPGTLLTEHEQFF. CDR3 nucleotide sequence: TGCGCCAGCAGCCCCGGGACACTATTAACAGAACATGAGCAGTTCTTC. The variable domain in full, with the rest retrieved from reference TRBV5-1 and TRBJ2-1, is KAGVTQTPRYLIKTRGQQVTLSCSPISGHRSVSWYQQTPGQGLQFLFEYFSETQRNKGNFPGRFSGRQFSNSRSEMNVSTLELGDSALYLCASSPGTLLTEHEQFFGPGTRLTVL.

This clonotype was observed a handful of times. V is TRBV12-3 or TRBV12-4 and J is TRBJ2-2; the D gene could be TRBD1 or TRBD2 (5 bases each). V lost 6 bases, J lost 3 bases, and 14 bases lay in between. CDR3 length: 15 residues. CDR3 amino acids: CASSTGGGYTGELFF. The CDR3 DNA sequence: TGTGCCAGCAGCACAGGAGGCGGCTACACCGGGGAGCTGTTTTTT.

The sample holds many counts of this clonotype. The chain carries TRBV20-1 and TRBJ2-3; 10 nucleotides agree with TRBD2. In germline, CDR1 is DFQATT, CDR2 SNEGSKA (reference sequence). This CDR3 has 13 residues. V lost 3 bases to trimming and J lost 4 bases; unmatched junction nucleotides: 1. DNA for the CDR3: TGCAGTGCTAGCCTAGCGGGAGCAGATACGCAGTATTTT. As protein: CSASLAGADTQYF.

This clonotype was recorded at least ten times. V and J are TRBV7-2 and TRBJ2-1; 8 positions agree with TRBD2. Germline CDR1 reads SGHTA; CDR2 reads FQGNSA. The CDR3 extends over 14 amino acids. The J segment lost 3 bases and the V segment lost 7 bases, leaving 5 bases of the junction unmatched. The CDR3 nucleotides read TGTGCCAGCAAACCCGGGACTAGCTACAATGAGCAGTTCTTC. It is translated as CASKPGTSYNEQFF.

This clonotype occurred many times. The rearrangement uses TRBV7-8 and TRBJ1-1; 7 bases map to TRBD1. After removal of 2 bases from V and 4 bases from J, the junction contained 13 bases not matched to a gene. This CDR3 comprises 17 residues. Germline V gives CDR1 SGHVS, CDR2 FQNEAQ. CDR3 amino acids: CASSLSPGTVTFTEAFF. In DNA, the CDR3 is TGTGCCAGCAGCTTAAGTCCCGGGACAGTTACGTTCACTGAAGCTTTCTTT.

This clonotype occurred many times. The chain recombines TRBV7-2 with TRBJ2-2, with D hard to call. Trimming removed 2 bases at V and 1 base at J, with 14 bases between. The CDR3 covers 17 residues. From germline, CDR1 is SGHTA and CDR2 FQGNSA. The CDR3 protein is CASSLRSHGMNTGELFF. DNA for the CDR3: TGTGCCAGCAGCTTACGTTCCCACGGTATGAACACCGGGGAGCTGTTTTTT.

This clonotype was counted between two and nine times. The chain carries TRBV6-7 and TRBJ2-7; possible D gene TRBD2, 5 bases. TRBV6-7 is an ORF; its function is uncertain. The CDR3 is 15 amino acids. V gave up 0 bases and J gave up 3 bases, with 12 bases separating them. The CDR3: CASSYSRERNYEQYF. In DNA form, the CDR3 reads TGTGCCAGCAGTTACTCGAGGGAAAGAAACTACGAGCAGTACTTC.

The sample holds many counts of this clonotype. The chain combines TRBV28 with TRBJ2-1, with D uncertain. Germline V lookup: CDR1 MDHEN, CDR2 SYDVKM. Trimming pared 4 bases from V and 5 bases from J, leaving 9 bases between. The CDR3 contains 13 residues. Written as DNA, the CDR3 is TGTGCCAGCAGTTCCCAGTTGCACAATGAGCAGTTCTTC. Translation: CASSSQLHNEQFF.

This clonotype was seen ten or more times. The rearrangement joins TRBV2 to TRBJ2-3; D gene uncertain. This CDR3 has 14 amino acids. CDR1 and CDR2 from the germline V gene are SNHLY and FYNNEI. The V and J ends lost 4 bases and 2 bases respectively, with 10 bases between them. The chain's CDR3 is CASSVGPPTDTQYF. The CDR3 DNA reads TGTGCCAGCAGTGTAGGTCCTCCCACAGATACGCAGTATTTT.

There are a few counts of this clonotype. The chain employs TRBV13 and TRBJ2-1, with 11 bases lining up with TRBD2. V was pared by 5 bases and J by 10 bases, with 10 bases of the junction left unmatched. The CDR3 contains 15 residues. From germline, CDR1 is PRHDT and CDR2 FYEKMQ (reference sequence). The CDR3 DNA reads as TGTGCCAGCAGCGTTAGTAGCGGGAGGGCAAAGGAGCAGTTCTTC. Amino acid sequence: CASSVSSGRAKEQFF. Drawing the rest from reference TRBV13 and TRBJ2-1, the complete variable domain is AAGVIQSPRHLIKEKRETATLKCYPIPRHDTVYWYQQGPGQDPQFLISFYEKMQSDKGSIPDRFSAQQFSDYHSELNMSSLELGDSALYFCASSVSSGRAKEQFFGPGTRLTVL.

The chain employs TRBV19 and TRBJ1-5, with D hard to call. In germline, CDR1 is LNHDA, CDR2 SQIVND (reference sequence). The CDR3 is made up of 14 amino acids. V was clipped by 0 bases and J by 8 bases, with 11 bases between them. CDR3 sequence reads: CASSIDRTGKPQHF. CDR3 sequence (DNA): TGTGCCAGTAGTATAGATCGGACTGGGAAGCCCCAGCATTTT.

CDR3 bases: TGTGCCAGCAGTTACAGATCCCCGAACACTGAAGCTTTCTTT. Translation: CASSYRSPNTEAFF. This chain uses TRBV6-5 with TRBJ1-1, with D hard to call. Trimming removed 2 bases at V and 1 base at J, with 8 bases between. The CDR3 extends over 14 amino acids. Germline V gene sequence: CDR1 MNHEY, CDR2 SVGAGI.

In its sample, this clonotype was seen many times. V is TRBV5-1 and J is TRBJ2-1, with 10 bases lining up with TRBD2. The V gene's germline CDR1 is SGHRS and CDR2 YFSETQ. Trimming took 4 bases from V and 7 from J; bases not matched to a gene: 11. The CDR3 consists of 16 residues. The chain's CDR3 is CASSPQHSGRANEQFF. The CDR3 coding sequence is TGCGCCAGCAGCCCCCAACACAGCGGGAGGGCAAATGAGCAGTTCTTC.

This clonotype was observed many times. The chain combines TRBV24-1 with TRBJ2-7; 7 bases line up with TRBD1. Germline assignment: CDR1 KGHDR and CDR2 SFDVKD. The trim removed 4 bases at V and 4 bases at J, leaving 12 bases unmatched. The CDR3 sequence is 16 residues long. For the CDR3, the DNA is TGTGCCACCAGTGACCCAACCTCAGGGGGTCAATACGAGCAGTACTTC. The encoded protein is CATSDPTSGGQYEQYF.

This clonotype was observed once. The chain uses TRBV29-1 and TRBJ1-1; perhaps TRBD1 as D (5 bases). Germline V lookup: CDR1 SQVTM, CDR2 ANQGSEA. The V gene lost 5 bases and the J gene lost 5 bases, with 21 bases spanning the gap. The CDR3 spans 15 residues. The CDR3 nucleotides are TGCAGCGTTCACCCCGGGGGAGGGAGGAGGACTGAAGCTTTCTTT. Translation gives CSVHPGGGRRTEAFF.

The J gene is TRBJ2-7, the V gene TRBV7-9; D uncertain. Germline CDR1 reads SEHNR; CDR2 reads FQNEAQ (reference sequence). The CDR3 is made up of 15 amino acids. V lost 2 bases and J 2 bases, leaving 13 bases between the germline ends. CDR3 DNA sequence: TGTGCCAGCAGCTTATATGGCGGTAGTACCTACGAGCAGTACTTC. Translating it yields CASSLYGGSTYEQYF.

There are many counts of this clonotype. The chain is built from TRBV7-9 and TRBJ1-1; TRBD1 might be the D (5 bases). Trimming removed 3 bases at V and 6 bases at J, with 8 bases between. Germline V gene sequence: CDR1 SEHNR, CDR2 FQNEAQ (reference sequence). The CDR3 is made up of 12 amino acids. The CDR3 sequence: CASSLGRAEAFF. In DNA, the CDR3 is TGTGCCAGCAGCTTGGGGCGGGCTGAAGCTTTCTTT.